This TCR beta chain came from a study of control samples from healthy donors and cancer patients. V was pared by 7 bases and J by 2 bases, with 11 bases between. The CDR3 is 13 residues long. Germline V lookup: CDR1 MRHNA, CDR2 SNTAGT. Data came from immunoSEQ multiplex PCR; TCRdb stores just in-frame clones and leaves some out. The sample consists of 130,000 to 150,000 clones, 90% to 95% of them appearing once. The sample consisted of PBMCs. The chain links TRBV6-4 to TRBJ1-1, with D uncertain. The clonotype comes from a man between 60 and 75 years old with colorectal cancer. The chain's CDR3 is CASNQQANTEAFF. CDR3 DNA: TGTGCCAGCAACCAACAAGCAAACACTGAAGCTTTCTTT.